These 3 T cell receptor beta chains were all obtained from the same sample, sequenced in a study of metastatic and nonmetastatic thyroid tumors. Through MiXCR, TCRdb re-clonotyped the PCR reads. Of tens of thousands of clones in the sample, approximately 29% were seen once. All patients reached thyroid surgery having received no treatment beforehand. Sequencing was done on a sample of blood. Source of these receptors: a female donor with papillary thyroid cancer or a benign thyroid nodule (not recorded which). Some clones in this sample may be carry-over from other donors' samples.

CDR3 DNA sequence: TGTGCCAGCAGTCCCGCTGGTGGGGAAAACCAGCCCCAGCATTTT. This codes for CASSPAGGENQPQHF. The rearrangement joins TRBV12-3 or TRBV12-4 to TRBJ1-5, with D uncertain. With 5 bases removed from V and 7 bases from J, the gap between germline ends came to 18 bases. This CDR3 has 15 amino acids.

The CDR3 sequence: CASSSWGVTEAFF. The CDR3 DNA follows: TGTGCCAGCAGTTCCTGGGGAGTGACTGAAGCTTTCTTT. The J gene is TRBJ1-1, the V gene TRBV6-5; unclear D gene. Looked up from germline, CDR1 is MNHEY and CDR2 is SVGAGI. CDR3 length: 13 amino acids. The V gene lost 4 bases and the J gene lost 5 bases, with 11 bases spanning the gap.

This clone appeared many times. The chain has TRBV3-1 and TRBJ2-2; the D gene is possibly TRBD1 (5 bases). Trimming took off 4 bases at V and 0 bases at J, with 9 bases between the two ends. The CDR3 length is 15 residues. Germline CDR1 LGHDT, CDR2 YNNKEL (reference sequence). The CDR3 DNA reads TGTGCCAGCAGCCGTAGACAGTCGAACACCGGGGAGCTGTTTTTT. This gives the protein CASSRRQSNTGELFF.